This T cell receptor beta chain was found in a study of blood T cell repertoires in COVID-19. Generated by immunoSEQ multiplex PCR, the TCRdb table keeps only in-frame clones and is missing some. The sample yields around 99,000 clones, around three quarters seen once. CDR1 and CDR2 (germline): SGHTA, FQGNSA. Deletions cut 1 base from V and 4 bases from J, with 13 bases between. The CDR3 is 15 amino acids. The chain combines TRBV7-2 with TRBJ1-2, with D unclear. The sample taken for sequencing was peripheral blood. This receptor was obtained from a man aged 45-65 years who had recovered from COVID-19. CDR3 sequence: CASSLETYTSYGYTF. The CDR3 DNA reads as TGTGCCAGCAGCTTAGAGACATACACCAGCTATGGCTACACCTTC.